A selection of T cell receptor beta chains follows, all from one sample in a study of cytomegalovirus exposure and HLA in healthy donors. Measured with immunoSEQ multiplex PCR; TCRdb has only the in-frame clones, and not every one. Of around 200,000 clones listed, 80% are singletons. The sequencing sample was made of PBMCs. These TCRs come from a man in his forties in good health and CMV-seropositive. Both conserved end residues are part of each CDR3. Fields, in order: D gene, clone size, V gene, J gene, CDR3 DNA, CDR3 protein. The D gene is left open where the match is weak. Clone size is given for some rows only: seen once, a few or many times, or a class if the clone is expanded.

d_gene: -; abundance: -; v_gene: TRBV9; j_gene: TRBJ1-1; CDR3nt: TGTGCCAGCAGCGTGAGGGCGACCTTGAACACTGGAGCTTTCTTT; CDR3aa: CASSVRATLNTGAFF
d_gene: -; abundance: -; v_gene: TRBV25-1; j_gene: TRBJ1-2; CDR3nt: TGTGCCAGCAGTGAATTTGAGGGCACCTATGGCTACACCTTC; CDR3aa: CASSEFEGTYGYTF
d_gene: -; abundance: once; v_gene: TRBV7-2; j_gene: TRBJ2-5; CDR3nt: TGTGCCAGCAGCTTATATAGGGGGAAAGAGACCCAGTACTTC; CDR3aa: CASSLYRGKETQYF
d_gene: -; abundance: -; v_gene: TRBV5-4; j_gene: TRBJ2-7; CDR3nt: TGTGCCAGCAGTCCAAGGGGGACGGGAACCTACGAGCAGTACTTC; CDR3aa: CASSPRGTGTYEQYF
d_gene: -; abundance: -; v_gene: TRBV6-1; j_gene: TRBJ1-1; CDR3nt: TGTGCCAGCAGTGAAGCCGGGATTGAAGCTTTCTTT; CDR3aa: CASSEAGIEAFF
d_gene: -; abundance: -; v_gene: TRBV6-5; j_gene: TRBJ2-7; CDR3nt: TGTGCCAGCAGCCCAAGGGGGTCTCGCCACGAGCAGTACTTC; CDR3aa: CASSPRGSRHEQYF
d_gene: -; abundance: -; v_gene: TRBV7-9; j_gene: TRBJ2-7; CDR3nt: TGTGCCAGCAGCTTAACCCAGTACGAGCAGTACTTC; CDR3aa: CASSLTQYEQYF
d_gene: -; abundance: -; v_gene: TRBV27; j_gene: TRBJ1-2; CDR3nt: TGTGCCAGCAGCGACGGGACACGCTATGGCTACACCTTC; CDR3aa: CASSDGTRYGYTF
d_gene: TRBD2; abundance: -; v_gene: TRBV7-9; j_gene: TRBJ2-5; CDR3nt: TGTGCCAGCAGCTTAGCATTAGCGGGGTACCAAGAGACCCAGTACTTC; CDR3aa: CASSLALAGYQETQYF
d_gene: -; abundance: -; v_gene: TRBV7-9; j_gene: TRBJ1-1; CDR3nt: TGTGCCACGACGTCGGGGGGGCCTAACTCGAACACTGAAGCTTTCTTT; CDR3aa: CATTSGGPNSNTEAFF
d_gene: TRBD1; abundance: -; v_gene: TRBV7-2; j_gene: TRBJ2-1; CDR3nt: TGTGCCAGCAGCTGGCGCGGGACAGGGCCTGAAGGGGAGCAGTTCTTC; CDR3aa: CASSWRGTGPEGEQFF